These T cell receptor beta chains were read from a single sample in a study of CD8 T cells in Susac syndrome. MiXCR, run by TCRdb on the immunoSEQ multiplex PCR reads, gives a single entry per CDR3 protein. The table has roughly 200,000 distinct CDR3 sequences, 95% seen once. Sequencing was performed on CD4+ T cells from PBMCs. These receptors were obtained from a human donor with multiple sclerosis. CDR3s include the opening cysteine and the closing phenylalanine or tryptophan. The D gene is left open where the match is weak. Size tells how often a clone was seen (once, few, many) or the class of an expanded clone, and some rows leave it out.

V: TRBV4-1
D: TRBD1
J: TRBJ1-1
size: NA
DNA: TGCGCCAGCAGCCAAGATCCGGGACAGGGGTGGACTGAAGCTTTCTTT
CDR3: CASSQDPGQGWTEAFF

V: TRBV9
D: NA
J: TRBJ2-3
size: once
DNA: TGTGCCAGCAGCGCCCCCCTTTGGGCAGATACGCAGTATTTT
CDR3: CASSAPLWADTQYF

V: TRBV6-5
D: NA
J: TRBJ2-1
size: NA
DNA: TGTGCCAGTTCTAAGGACGGGTTAAACAATGAGCAGTTCTTC
CDR3: CASSKDGLNNEQFF

V: TRBV20-1
D: NA
J: TRBJ2-5
size: NA
DNA: TGCAGTGCTCCTGCCCGGCCAGCCCAAGAGACCCAGTACTTC
CDR3: CSAPARPAQETQYF

V: TRBV29-1
D: TRBD2
J: TRBJ2-5
size: NA
DNA: TGCAGCGTTGCACTAGCGGGGGTAGCAGAGACCCAGTACTTC
CDR3: CSVALAGVAETQYF

V: TRBV20-1
D: NA
J: TRBJ1-1
size: NA
DNA: TGCTGTAGTAGTGGGAACACTGAAGCTTTCTTT
CDR3: CCSSGNTEAFF

V: TRBV5-1
D: NA
J: TRBJ2-1
size: NA
DNA: TGCGCCAGCAGGGAGTCCCAGGGTGAGCAGTTCTTC
CDR3: CASRESQGEQFF

V: TRBV23-1
D: NA
J: TRBJ1-6
size: NA
DNA: TGCGCCACCCCAATTCCAGGGGTAAAGAACTCACCCCTCCACTTT
CDR3: CATPIPGVKNSPLHF

V: TRBV20-1
D: TRBD1
J: TRBJ1-6
size: NA
DNA: TGCAGTGCAATCGGACAGGGGAATTCACCCCTCCACTTT
CDR3: CSAIGQGNSPLHF

V: TRBV7-9
D: NA
J: TRBJ2-1
size: NA
DNA: TGTGCCAGCAGCCCAACTTTAGAGCAGTTCTTC
CDR3: CASSPTLEQFF

V: TRBV3-1
D: NA
J: TRBJ2-3
size: NA
DNA: TGTGCCAGCAGCCCCAGGCTGTTCACAGATACGCAGTATTTT
CDR3: CASSPRLFTDTQYF

V: TRBV29-1
D: NA
J: TRBJ1-3
size: NA
DNA: TGCAGCGTTGACGTCAGGGGATCTGGAAACACCATATATTTT
CDR3: CSVDVRGSGNTIYF

V: TRBV18
D: NA
J: TRBJ2-5
size: NA
DNA: TGTGCCAGCTCACCGGGCCAGCGACAAGAGACCCAGTACTTC
CDR3: CASSPGQRQETQYF

V: TRBV20-1
D: NA
J: TRBJ2-1
size: NA
DNA: TGCAGTGCTAGATCTGAAAAGGGGGATGAGCAGTTCTTC
CDR3: CSARSEKGDEQFF

V: TRBV10-3
D: NA
J: TRBJ2-5
size: NA
DNA: TGTGCCACCGTAGGTGGCGTGGAGGAGACCCAGTACTTC
CDR3: CATVGGVEETQYF

V: TRBV7-9
D: TRBD2
J: TRBJ2-3
size: NA
DNA: TGTGCCAGCGACGCGGGGGGCCCGCCCGATACGCAGTATTTT
CDR3: CASDAGGPPDTQYF

V: TRBV9
D: NA
J: TRBJ2-4
size: NA
DNA: TGTGCCAGCAGCGTAGGGGGGGCCCAAGAAAACATTCAGTACTTC
CDR3: CASSVGGAQENIQYF

V: TRBV9
D: NA
J: TRBJ1-6
size: once
DNA: TGTGCCAGCAGCACCCTACGGGATAATTCACCCCTCCACTTT
CDR3: CASSTLRDNSPLHF

V: TRBV16
D: NA
J: TRBJ1-2
size: NA
DNA: TGTGCCAGCAGCCCAGGACAGAAAAACTATGGCTACACCTTC
CDR3: CASSPGQKNYGYTF

V: TRBV14
D: TRBD1
J: TRBJ1-1
size: NA
DNA: TGTGCCAGCAGCCTAGCAGGGGGTCTGAACACTGAAGCTTTCTTT
CDR3: CASSLAGGLNTEAFF

V: TRBV29-1
D: TRBD1
J: TRBJ1-5
size: NA
DNA: TGCAGCGTCGGGGACAGGGTCGGCAATCAGCCCCAGCATTTT
CDR3: CSVGDRVGNQPQHF

V: TRBV5-4
D: NA
J: TRBJ2-1
size: NA
DNA: TGTGCGTACGCGTCCGGGGGCCAGTACAATGAGCAGTTCTTC
CDR3: CAYASGGQYNEQFF

V: TRBV29-1
D: NA
J: TRBJ2-5
size: NA
DNA: TGCAGCGTTTCGAGGGGGGGGAACCAAGAGACCCAGTACTTC
CDR3: CSVSRGGNQETQYF

V: TRBV6-5
D: TRBD1
J: TRBJ1-2
size: NA
DNA: TGTGCCAGCAGTAGCCAAACAGGGGTCTATGGCTACACCTTC
CDR3: CASSSQTGVYGYTF

V: TRBV9
D: NA
J: TRBJ2-3
size: NA
DNA: TGTGCCAGCAGCCCCCAGCCCCGGGATACGCAGTATTTT
CDR3: CASSPQPRDTQYF

V: TRBV12-3/TRBV12-4
D: NA
J: TRBJ1-6
size: NA
DNA: TGTGCCAGCAGTTTCGAAACGAATTCACCCCTCCACTTT
CDR3: CASSFETNSPLHF

V: TRBV4-2
D: TRBD2
J: TRBJ2-3
size: NA
DNA: TGTGCCAGCAGCCGGTCCGGGGGGGACTCCACAGATACGCAGTATTTT
CDR3: CASSRSGGDSTDTQYF

V: TRBV3-1
D: NA
J: TRBJ2-1
size: NA
DNA: TGTGCCAGCAGCCGGCAGACCGGGAGCTCCTACAATGAGCAGTTCTTC
CDR3: CASSRQTGSSYNEQFF

V: TRBV20-1
D: TRBD1
J: TRBJ1-1
size: once
DNA: TGCAGTGCTCGTCGGGACAGGAGGAACACTGAAGCTTTCTTT
CDR3: CSARRDRRNTEAFF

V: TRBV19
D: NA
J: TRBJ2-3
size: NA
DNA: TGTGCCAGTAGCCCGGGGCATCCAGATACGCAGTATTTT
CDR3: CASSPGHPDTQYF

V: TRBV29-1
D: NA
J: TRBJ2-4
size: NA
DNA: TGCAGCGTTGTATCCGGGTTAGCCAAAAACATTCAGTACTTC
CDR3: CSVVSGLAKNIQYF

V: TRBV20-1
D: NA
J: TRBJ1-6
size: NA
DNA: TGCAGTGCTAGAGATCTGGCAGGAAGAGCCCTCCACTTT
CDR3: CSARDLAGRALHF

V: TRBV7-2
D: NA
J: TRBJ2-1
size: NA
DNA: TGTGCCAGCAGGCGCACAGAGTACAATGAGCAGTTCTTC
CDR3: CASRRTEYNEQFF

V: TRBV27
D: NA
J: TRBJ1-6
size: NA
DNA: TGTGCCAGCAGTAAAGGCCAGGGCGGGGGTAGGGCACCCCTCCACTTT
CDR3: CASSKGQGGGRAPLHF

V: TRBV20-1
D: NA
J: TRBJ2-1
size: NA
DNA: TGCAGTGCTGTCCTAGGTACTGGGGAGCAGTTCTTC
CDR3: CSAVLGTGEQFF

V: TRBV19
D: NA
J: TRBJ2-5
size: NA
DNA: TGTGCCAGTAGCATGGAAGAGACCCAGTACTTC
CDR3: CASSMEETQYF

V: TRBV10-3
D: NA
J: TRBJ1-5
size: NA
DNA: TGTGCCATCAAACCGGGCGACAATCAGCCCCAGCATTTT
CDR3: CAIKPGDNQPQHF

V: TRBV6-6
D: NA
J: TRBJ2-1
size: NA
DNA: TGTGCCAGCAGTGGAAACGGGTACAATGAGCAGTTCTTC
CDR3: CASSGNGYNEQFF

V: TRBV12-3/TRBV12-4
D: NA
J: TRBJ1-3
size: NA
DNA: TGTGCCAGCAGTCCCCCCGGATTCTTGTCTGGAAACACCATATATTTT
CDR3: CASSPPGFLSGNTIYF

V: TRBV6-4
D: NA
J: TRBJ2-3
size: NA
DNA: TGTGCCAGCATCAAGGCCCCAGATACGCAGTATTTT
CDR3: CASIKAPDTQYF

V: TRBV29-1
D: TRBD2
J: TRBJ2-1
size: once
DNA: TGCAGCGTTGTATTACTAGCGGGGAATGAGCAGTTCTTC
CDR3: CSVVLLAGNEQFF

V: TRBV30
D: NA
J: TRBJ1-6
size: NA
DNA: TGTGCCTGGAGTGTCTCCTCACCCCTCCACTTT
CDR3: CAWSVSSPLHF

V: TRBV29-1
D: NA
J: TRBJ1-2
size: NA
DNA: TGCAGCGTTGAAAAAGTTAACTATGGCTACACCTTC
CDR3: CSVEKVNYGYTF

V: TRBV29-1
D: NA
J: TRBJ1-2
size: NA
DNA: TGCAGCTTCTGGGACGGGAATAACTATGGCTACACCTTC
CDR3: CSFWDGNNYGYTF

V: TRBV20-1
D: TRBD1
J: TRBJ1-5
size: NA
DNA: TGCAGTGCTACCCGGGGACAGAGAAATCAGCCCCAGCATTTT
CDR3: CSATRGQRNQPQHF

V: TRBV30
D: NA
J: TRBJ1-3
size: NA
DNA: TGTGCCTGGAGTGTGGCGGGGCCTGGAGGAAACACCATATATTTT
CDR3: CAWSVAGPGGNTIYF

V: TRBV29-1
D: NA
J: TRBJ1-2
size: NA
DNA: TGCAGCGTTCTGACAGATTCTGGCTACACCTTC
CDR3: CSVLTDSGYTF

V: TRBV20-1
D: NA
J: TRBJ1-1
size: NA
DNA: TGCAGTGCCTTTCTGTTGACAGGAGAGGCTGAAGCTTTCTTT
CDR3: CSAFLLTGEAEAFF

V: TRBV15
D: NA
J: TRBJ2-5
size: once
DNA: TGTGCCACCAGCCCTTCATTAAGGGAGGAGACCCAGTACTTC
CDR3: CATSPSLREETQYF

V: TRBV24-1
D: NA
J: TRBJ2-1
size: NA
DNA: TGTGCCACCAGTGATCCACAGGGCCCCAATGAGCAGTTCTTC
CDR3: CATSDPQGPNEQFF

V: TRBV20-1
D: NA
J: TRBJ2-5
size: NA
DNA: TGCAGTGCTGGGACCGGGACTGCCGGGACCCAGTACTTC
CDR3: CSAGTGTAGTQYF

V: TRBV24-1
D: NA
J: TRBJ1-2
size: NA
DNA: TGTGCCACCAGTGATTTGCAGGATGGCTACACCTTC
CDR3: CATSDLQDGYTF

V: TRBV11-2
D: TRBD2
J: TRBJ2-3
size: NA
DNA: TGTGCCAGCAGCTCGTTCATTCCGGGGGGTACAGATACGCAGTATTTT
CDR3: CASSSFIPGGTDTQYF